The T cell receptor beta chain described here comes from a study of T cells after posttransplantation cyclophosphamide. Broader study findings: Later post-transplant blood repertoires were often dominated by donor CD8+ memory clones. Recipient CMV seropositivity and CMV reactivation strongly tracked TRB clonality. TRB overlap between skin or GI tissue T cells and blood was limited.

Of note for this clone: Antigen: not known.

Germline CDR1 is MNHEY and CDR2 is SMNVEV (reference sequence). The CDR3 sequence is 16 residues long. Germline trimming cut 3 bases from V and 3 bases from J; bases unmatched to any gene: 7. Libraries were prepared by immunoSEQ multiplex PCR; TCRdb keeps only in-frame clonotypes and omits some of them. The sample includes about 52,000 clones, 86% seen only once; the top ten take approximately 2.8%. J is TRBJ2-3 and V is TRBV27; 9 nucleotides agree with TRBD1. Sample: PBMCs. The source is a man in his thirties or forties with a blood cancer, CMV-positive, and with a related stem cell donor. The CDR3 sequence: CASSFHRGLITDTQYF. As DNA, the CDR3 is TGTGCCAGCAGTTTTCACAGGGGGCTGATAACAGATACGCAGTATTTT.